The 22 T cell receptor beta chains listed next were all sequenced from one sample in a study of CD8 T cells in ankylosing spondylitis. Each CDR3 protein gets one entry after TCRdb re-called the 5' RACE reads with MiXCR. The repertoire has tens of thousands of distinct CDR3 sequences, 5.5% to 8% of them found once; the top ten carry over 9.5%. The sample comprised blood, either unsorted or a sorted T cell fraction (not recorded which). The receptors derive from a male donor with ankylosing spondylitis or in good health (not recorded which).

This clonotype has at least ten counts. The chain uses TRBV27 and TRBJ2-1, with a possible D match to TRBD2 (5 bases). There are 16 residues in the CDR3. The germline V gene encodes CDR1 MNHEY and CDR2 SMNVEV (reference sequence). Trimming removed 0 bases at V and 8 bases at J, with 17 bases between. As DNA, the CDR3 is TGTGCCAGCAGTTTATCGCGGCTAGCCGTTCGGGATGAGCAGTTCTTC. Translation gives CASSLSRLAVRDEQFF.

This clonotype was seen repeatedly, ten times or more. The chain carries TRBV11-2 and TRBJ2-7; 7 bases are a match to TRBD1. The trim removed 6 bases at V and 3 bases at J, leaving 2 bases unmatched. This CDR3 is built from 12 residues. The V gene's germline CDR1 is SGHAT and CDR2 FQNNGV. CDR3 sequence (DNA): TGTGCCAGCAGTTCAGGGGGCTACGAGCAGTACTTC. Residues: CASSSGGYEQYF.

This clonotype appeared a few times. The chain combines TRBV7-2 with TRBJ2-5, with D perhaps matching TRBD2 (6 bases). V gave up 3 bases and J gave up 9 bases, with 11 bases separating them. The CDR3 totals 12 residues. Germline V gene data show CDR1 as SGHTA and CDR2 as FQGNSA. In nucleotides, the CDR3 is TGTGCCAGCAGCTTGTTAGCGGCGGCCCAGTACTTC. It encodes CASSLLAAAQYF.

This clonotype appeared many times. The rearrangement links TRBV2 to TRBJ2-1, with D tentatively TRBD1 or TRBD2 (5 bases each). This CDR3 is 14 amino acids long. Trimming removed 6 bases from V and 8 bases from J, with 17 bases in between. The germline CDR1 and CDR2 sequences are SNHLY and FYNNEI. CDR3 in amino acids: CASRPGRLLDEQFF. CDR3 nucleotides: TGTGCCAGCAGACCGGGACGGCTTCTGGATGAGCAGTTCTTC.

This clonotype was recorded many times. This sequence joins TRBV10-3 and TRBJ2-7; 13 bases match TRBD2. Looked up from germline, CDR1 is ENHRY and CDR2 is SYGVKD. The CDR3 length is 17 residues. Trimming took 6 bases from V and 6 from J; bases not matched to a gene: 14. The CDR3 region is CAISDPFTSGRAAEQYF. DNA for the CDR3: TGTGCCATCAGCGATCCTTTTACTAGCGGGAGGGCCGCCGAGCAGTACTTC.

This clonotype was observed many times. The chain carries TRBV3-1 and TRBJ2-7; D might be TRBD1 (6 bases). Trimming removed 0 bases from V and 4 bases from J, with 10 bases in between. This CDR3 contains 14 residues. Per germline, CDR1 LGHDT and CDR2 YNNKEL (reference sequence). The DNA for the CDR3 is TGTGCCAGCAGCCAAGACAGGGGTGAGTACGAGCAGTACTTC. This translates into CASSQDRGEYEQYF.

The chain uses TRBV12-3 or TRBV12-4 and TRBJ2-1; D is perhaps TRBD1 or TRBD2 (6 bases each). The length of the CDR3 is 15 residues. V was clipped by 7 bases and J by 9 bases, with 22 bases between them. The CDR3 here is CASNTLEGGRGEQFF. The CDR3 region has the DNA TGTGCCAGCAATACTCTGGAGGGAGGCAGGGGTGAGCAGTTCTTC.

This clonotype was detected ten times or more. The CDR3 loop is CASSLAGTETQYF. The CDR3 nucleotides read TGCGCCAGCAGCTTGGCGGGTACAGAGACCCAGTACTTC. The V and J genes are TRBV5-1 and TRBJ2-5, with D hard to call. This CDR3 contains 13 residues. Germline CDR1 SGHRS, CDR2 YFSETQ. V shed 0 bases and J shed 4 bases, with 7 bases lying between them. Supplemented by reference TRBV5-1 and TRBJ2-5, the full variable domain reads KAGVTQTPRYLIKTRGQQVTLSCSPISGHRSVSWYQQTPGQGLQFLFEYFSETQRNKGNFPGRFSGRQFSNSRSEMNVSTLELGDSALYLCASSLAGTETQYFGPGTRLLVL.

This clonotype has only a few counts. The V call is TRBV7-2, the J call TRBJ2-2; no definite D call. Germline values: CDR1 SGHTA, CDR2 FQGNSA. The V gene lost 0 bases and the J gene lost 2 bases, with 4 bases spanning the gap. The CDR3 contains 14 residues. Written as DNA, the CDR3 is TGTGCCAGCAGCTTAGCCCACAACACCGGGGAGCTGTTTTTT. This codes for CASSLAHNTGELFF.

This clonotype showed up many times. This chain joins TRBV7-8 and TRBJ2-2; D is undetermined. The CDR3 is made up of 13 amino acids. Trimming shortened V by 5 bases and J by 9 bases, and 13 bases separated the two germline ends. Per germline, CDR1 SGHVS and CDR2 FQNEAQ. The CDR3 DNA reads TGTGCCAGCAGCCAGGACCCCGGCCGGGAGCTGTTTTTT. It codes for CASSQDPGRELFF. Based on the CDR3 plus reference TRBV7-8 and TRBJ2-2, the full variable domain is GAGVSQSPRYKVAKRGQDVALRCDPISGHVSLFWYQQALGQGPEFLTYFQNEAQLDKSGLPSDRFFAERPEGSVSTLKIQRTQQEDSAVYLCASSQDPGRELFFGEGSRLTVL.

Ten or more counts support this clonotype. J is TRBJ1-5 and V is TRBV6-6; D not certain. Germline assignment: CDR1 MNHNY and CDR2 SVGAGI (reference sequence). The V and J ends lost 0 bases and 6 bases respectively, with 6 bases between them. CDR3 length: 13 amino acids. In DNA, the CDR3 is TGTGCCAGCAGTTACTCGCAGATTCAGCCCCAGCATTTT. It encodes CASSYSQIQPQHF.

This clonotype was seen ten or more times. This chain uses TRBV27 with TRBJ2-6; D is undetermined. CDR3 length equals 18 residues. The V gene's germline CDR1 is MNHEY and CDR2 SMNVEV (reference sequence). With 7 bases removed from V and 1 base from J, the gap between germline ends came to 20 bases. CDR3 amino acids: CASIGAKGSKSGANVLTF. The CDR3 DNA reads as TGTGCCAGCATAGGCGCAAAAGGTTCTAAGTCTGGGGCCAACGTCCTGACTTTC.

This clonotype was picked up many times. The rearrangement uses TRBV29-1 and TRBJ2-3; TRBD1 might be the D (8 bases). The CDR3 runs 15 residues. Between the trimmed V and J ends, which lost 1 base and 6 bases, there was a span of 17 bases. CDR1 is SQVTM, CDR2 ANQGSEA, per germline. CDR3 bases: TGCAGCGTTGAAGGCCGGACAGGGCGGGGGGATACGCAGTATTTT. Its protein product is CSVEGRTGRGDTQYF.

A note on this clonotype: One junction end does not reproduce the germline sequence, and a read error may be involved. The rearrangement links TRBV2 to TRBJ1-4; D is ambiguous. The CDR3 is 12 residues long. Germline CDR1 reads SNHLY; CDR2 reads FYNNEI. The CDR3 DNA reads TGTGCCAGCAGTGAACAGCCCGAAAGACTGTTTTTT. Its translation: CASSEQPERLFF.

This clonotype was counted many times. The V and J genes are TRBV29-1 and TRBJ2-1; perhaps TRBD1 as D (6 bases). CDR3 size: 13 residues. V was pared by 4 bases and J by 2 bases, with 9 bases between. CDR1 is SQVTM and CDR2 is ANQGSEA in the germline V gene. The CDR3 bases are TGCAGCGTTGTACAGGGCCCCTACAATGAGCAGTTCTTC. As protein: CSVVQGPYNEQFF.

This clonotype has at least ten counts. This chain uses TRBV2 with TRBJ2-7; 10 nucleotides match TRBD2. The CDR3 contains 16 residues. The germline gives CDR1 SNHLY, CDR2 FYNNEI. Unmatched junction bases numbered 9, after V lost 4 bases and J lost 3 bases. CDR3 DNA sequence: TGTGCCAGCAGTGTTCCTCTAGCGGGAGATTACTACGAGCAGTACTTC. It encodes CASSVPLAGDYYEQYF.

This clonotype was counted only a few times. This sequence joins TRBV5-1 and TRBJ2-1, with 7 nucleotides matching TRBD2. Germline-derived CDR1 and CDR2 are SGHRS and YFSETQ. Losses at the gene ends were 2 bases for V and 5 bases for J; bases not matched to a gene: 7. The CDR3 extends over 15 amino acids. The chain's CDR3 is CASSLDGRLHNEQFF. The CDR3 DNA is TGCGCCAGCAGCTTAGACGGGAGGCTCCACAATGAGCAGTTCTTC.

This clonotype appeared many times. The rearrangement uses TRBV28 and TRBJ2-5, with unresolved D. Germline CDR1 is MDHEN and CDR2 is SYDVKM. The CDR3 length is 11 residues. V was clipped by 6 bases and J by 4 bases, with 6 bases between them. This CDR3 reads CASSSPETQYF. CDR3 sequence (DNA): TGTGCCAGCAGCTCCCCAGAGACCCAGTACTTC.

This clonotype ranks as medium-sized. The chain employs TRBV12-3 or TRBV12-4 and TRBJ2-5; 12 nucleotides agree with TRBD2. The CDR3 covers 14 residues. V lost 6 bases, J lost 4 bases, and 3 bases stayed unmatched. The CDR3 DNA reads TGTGCCAGCAGCCCGGGACTAGCGGGAGAGACCCAGTACTTC. Translation: CASSPGLAGETQYF.

Many counts were recorded for this clonotype. The rearrangement joins TRBV5-1 to TRBJ2-7; 8 bases are shared with TRBD1. V lost 0 bases to trimming and J lost 1 base; unmatched junction nucleotides: 3. The CDR3 runs 15 residues. Germline V gives CDR1 SGHRS, CDR2 YFSETQ. DNA of the CDR3: TGCGCCAGCAGCTTGGTAGGACAGGGTTCCTACGAGCAGTACTTC. Translating it yields CASSLVGQGSYEQYF.

The table lists this clonotype with many counts. V and J are TRBV29-1 and TRBJ2-7; D might be TRBD1 (6 bases). CDR1 SQVTM and CDR2 ANQGSEA come from the germline V gene. The CDR3 has 13 residues. Trimming removed 5 bases from V and 2 bases from J, with 13 bases in between. As DNA, the CDR3 is TGCAGCGTTACTGAAGGGGGAACCTACGAGCAGTACTTC. This sequence encodes CSVTEGGTYEQYF.

CDR3: CSVRPGEYGYTF. CDR3 nucleotides: TGCAGCGTTCGTCCGGGGGAATATGGCTACACCTTC. The chain recombines TRBV29-1 with TRBJ1-2; a weak D match, TRBD1 (5 bases). The CDR3 totals 12 residues. Germline V CDR1 and CDR2: SQVTM, ANQGSEA. V gave up 5 bases and J gave up 5 bases, with 12 bases separating them.